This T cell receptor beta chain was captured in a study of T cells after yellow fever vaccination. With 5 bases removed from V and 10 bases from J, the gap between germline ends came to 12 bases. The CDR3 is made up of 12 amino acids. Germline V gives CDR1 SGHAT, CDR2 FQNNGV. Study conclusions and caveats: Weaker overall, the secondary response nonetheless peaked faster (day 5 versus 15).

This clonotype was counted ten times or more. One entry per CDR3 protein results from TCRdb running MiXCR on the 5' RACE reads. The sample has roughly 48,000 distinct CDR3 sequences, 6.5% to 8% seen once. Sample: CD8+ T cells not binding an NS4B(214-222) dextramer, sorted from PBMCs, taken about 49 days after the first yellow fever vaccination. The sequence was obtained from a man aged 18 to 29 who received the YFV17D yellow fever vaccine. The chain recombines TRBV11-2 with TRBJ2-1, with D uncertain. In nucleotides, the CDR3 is TGTGCCAGCAGCGGAGAAAATTTAGAGCAGTTCTTC. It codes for CASSGENLEQFF.